These 11 T cell receptor beta chains originate from one sample sequenced in a study of T cell responses to AZD1222 COVID-19 vaccine. The repertoire was sequenced with immunoSEQ multiplex PCR; TCRdb's copy has only in-frame clones and lacks some. The table has tens of thousands of clones, 85% to 90% seen once; the top ten hold approximately 9.3%. The starting material was peripheral blood, obtained 28 days after the second AZD1222 dose. The receptors were gathered from an adult who received the AZD1222 COVID-19 vaccine.

The chain uses TRBV3-1 (or the pseudogene TRBV3-2) and TRBJ1-2; TRBD1 aligns across 7 bases. V was clipped by 2 bases and J by 6 bases; unmatched bases: 12. From germline, CDR1 is LGHDT and CDR2 YNNKEL (reference sequence). This CDR3 comprises 16 residues. The CDR3 loop reads CASSQRVGAGGHGYTF. CDR3 DNA sequence: TGTGCCAGCAGCCAACGGGTTGGGGCAGGGGGACATGGCTACACCTTC.

This rearrangement joins TRBV7-2 to TRBJ1-5; D gene ambiguous. Germline CDR1 and CDR2: SGHTA and FQGNSA. The CDR3 loop spans 13 amino acids. Deletions cut 8 bases from V and 3 bases from J, with 11 bases between. The CDR3 nucleotides are TGTGCCAGCCAGAACAGCCCCAATCAGCCCCAGCATTTT. Amino acid sequence: CASQNSPNQPQHF.

The chain combines TRBV6-6 with TRBJ1-5, with D maybe TRBD1 (6 bases). This CDR3 spans 15 amino acids. Trimming took off 3 bases at V and 6 bases at J, with 15 bases between the two ends. Per germline, CDR1 MNHNY and CDR2 SVGAGI (reference sequence). The CDR3 loop is CASSYIPVQGQPQHF. As DNA, the CDR3 is TGTGCCAGCAGTTATATACCCGTACAGGGTCAGCCCCAGCATTTT.

The rearrangement joins TRBV9 to TRBJ2-3; D is uncertain. The CDR3 consists of 12 residues. The V end was cut by 4 bases, the J end by 4 bases, with 7 bases between. Germline lookup yields CDR1 SGDLS and CDR2 YYNGEE. CDR3 nucleotides: TGTGCCAGCAGCCCCGGCGCAGATACGCAGTATTTT. Its protein is CASSPGADTQYF. Using reference TRBV9 and TRBJ2-3 for the parts outside the CDR3, the full variable domain is DSGVTQTPKHLITATGQRVTLRCSPRSGDLSVYWYQQSLDQGLQFLIQYYNGEERAKGNILERFSAQQFPDLHSELNLSSLELGDSALYFCASSPGADTQYFGPGTRLTVL.

This clone was recorded once. V is TRBV6-5 and J is TRBJ2-7; no clear D. V was shortened by 5 bases and J by 7 bases, with 12 bases between the two germline ends. Looked up from germline, CDR1 is MNHEY and CDR2 is SVGAGI. This CDR3 contains 12 residues. CDR3 amino acids: CASSTTLGEQYF. CDR3 coding DNA: TGTGCCAGCAGTACGACTCTGGGGGAGCAGTACTTC.

The gene calls are TRBV12-5 and TRBJ1-3; no clear D gene. The CDR3 runs 15 residues. V dropped 4 bases and J dropped 0 bases, with 10 bases sitting between them. Germline V gene data show CDR1 as LGHNT and CDR2 as FRNRAP. In DNA, the CDR3 is TGTGCTAGTGGTTCCGCGGGAAGCTCTGGAAACACCATATATTTT. Its protein is CASGSAGSSGNTIYF.

As DNA, the CDR3 is TGTGCCAGCAGCTTACTCGTCCGAGCCGCTAACTATGGCTACACCTTC. Protein product: CASSLLVRAANYGYTF. The chain uses TRBV7-8 and TRBJ1-2; D gene ambiguous. CDR1 is SGHVS and CDR2 is FQNEAQ in the germline V gene. This CDR3 region has 16 residues. Trimming took off 2 bases at V and 0 bases at J, with 13 bases between the two ends.

V and J are TRBV20-1 and TRBJ2-3, with a tentative D call TRBD2 (6 bases). V lost 3 bases, J lost 1 base, and 11 bases lay in between. The CDR3 has 14 residues. Germline V CDR1 and CDR2: DFQATT, SNEGSKA (reference sequence). The CDR3 DNA reads TGCAGTGCTAGTGACGGGAGTGGCACAGATACGCAGTATTTT. This encodes CSASDGSGTDTQYF.

V gene TRBV7-2 combines with J gene TRBJ1-5; 7 bases are a match to TRBD1. Per the germline V gene, CDR1 is SGHTA and CDR2 is FQGNSA. CDR3 size: 14 residues. V gave up 4 bases and J gave up 5 bases; unmatched junction bases: 5. The CDR3 protein is CASSSGQWDQPQHF. The CDR3, as DNA: TGTGCCAGCAGCTCGGGACAGTGGGATCAGCCCCAGCATTTT.

Of note for this clone: At one of its ends the junction is not consistent with the germline gene, which may arise from a read error. The chain recombines TRBV13 with TRBJ1-3; 8 nucleotides match TRBD1. In germline, CDR1 is PRHDT, CDR2 FYEKMQ (reference sequence). This CDR3 has 17 residues. CDR3 in DNA: TGTGCCAGCAGCATAGGGGCAGGGGGCTATCGTGGAAACACCATATATTTT. Amino acids: CASSIGAGGYRGNTIYF.

The chain couples TRBV28 to TRBJ2-6, with D tentatively TRBD2 (5 bases). The germline V gene has CDR1 MDHEN and CDR2 SYDVKM. V was shortened by 7 bases and J by 2 bases, with 12 bases between the two germline ends. CDR3 length equals 15 residues. This CDR3 reads CASTLRGPGANVLTF. CDR3 DNA: TGTGCCAGCACTCTACGGGGTCCTGGGGCCAACGTCCTGACTTTC.